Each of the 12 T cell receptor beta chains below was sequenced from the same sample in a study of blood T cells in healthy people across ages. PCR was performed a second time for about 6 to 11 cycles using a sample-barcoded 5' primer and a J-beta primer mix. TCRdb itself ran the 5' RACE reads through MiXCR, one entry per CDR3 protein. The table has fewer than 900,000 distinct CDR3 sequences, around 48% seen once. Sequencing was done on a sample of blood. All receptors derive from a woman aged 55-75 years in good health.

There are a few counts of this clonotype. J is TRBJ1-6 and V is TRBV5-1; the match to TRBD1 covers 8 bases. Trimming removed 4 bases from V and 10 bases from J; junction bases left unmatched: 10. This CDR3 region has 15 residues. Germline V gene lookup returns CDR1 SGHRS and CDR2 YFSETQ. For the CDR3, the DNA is TGCGCCAGCAGCGTCCTTGGACAGGGAGAATCACCCCTCCACTTT. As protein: CASSVLGQGESPLHF. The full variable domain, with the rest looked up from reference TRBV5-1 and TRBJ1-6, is KAGVTQTPRYLIKTRGQQVTLSCSPISGHRSVSWYQQTPGQGLQFLFEYFSETQRNKGNFPGRFSGRQFSNSRSEMNVSTLELGDSALYLCASSVLGQGESPLHFGNGTRLTVT.

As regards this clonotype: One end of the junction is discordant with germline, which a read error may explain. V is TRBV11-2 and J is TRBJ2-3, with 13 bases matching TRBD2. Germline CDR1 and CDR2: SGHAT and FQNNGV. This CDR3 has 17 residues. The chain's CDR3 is CACSSGLAGTSTDTQYF. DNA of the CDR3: TGTGCCTGCAGCTCGGGACTAGCGGGAACTAGCACAGATACGCAGTATTTT. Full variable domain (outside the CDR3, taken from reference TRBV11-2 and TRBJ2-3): EAGVAQSPRYKIIEKRQSVAFWCNPISGHATLYWYQQILGQGPKLLIQFQNNGVVDDSQLPKDRFSAERLKGVDSTLKIQPAKLEDSAVYLCACSSGLAGTSTDTQYFGPGTRLTVL.

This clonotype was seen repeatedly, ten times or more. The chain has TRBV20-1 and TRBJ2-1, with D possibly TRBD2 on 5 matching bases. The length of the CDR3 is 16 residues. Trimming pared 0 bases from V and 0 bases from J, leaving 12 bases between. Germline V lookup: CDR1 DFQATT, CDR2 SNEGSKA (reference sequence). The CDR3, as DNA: TGCAGTGCTAGAGAACTAGTCGCTACCTCCTACAATGAGCAGTTCTTC. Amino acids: CSARELVATSYNEQFF.

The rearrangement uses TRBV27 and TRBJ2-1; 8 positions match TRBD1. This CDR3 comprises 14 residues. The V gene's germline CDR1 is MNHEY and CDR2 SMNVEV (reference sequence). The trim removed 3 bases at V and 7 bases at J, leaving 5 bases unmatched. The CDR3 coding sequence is TGTGCCAGCAGTTTCTCGGACAGGGAAAATGAGCAGTTCTTC. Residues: CASSFSDRENEQFF.

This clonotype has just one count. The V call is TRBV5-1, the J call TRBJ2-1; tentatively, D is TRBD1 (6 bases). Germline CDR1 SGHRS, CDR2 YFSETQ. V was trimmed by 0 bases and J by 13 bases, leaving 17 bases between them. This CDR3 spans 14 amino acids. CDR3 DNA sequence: TGCGCCAGCAGCTTGGGGACAGTGGGAGAGACCCAGTTCTTC. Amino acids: CASSLGTVGETQFF.

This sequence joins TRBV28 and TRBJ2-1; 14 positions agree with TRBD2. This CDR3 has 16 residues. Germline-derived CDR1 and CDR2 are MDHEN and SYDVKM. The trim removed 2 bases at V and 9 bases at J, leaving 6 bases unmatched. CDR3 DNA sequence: TGTGCCAGCAGTTTACCCGGGACTAGCGGGAGTCGTGAGCAGTTCTTC. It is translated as CASSLPGTSGSREQFF. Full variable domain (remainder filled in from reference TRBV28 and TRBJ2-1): DVKVTQSSRYLVKRTGEKVFLECVQDMDHENMFWYRQDPGLGLRLIYFSYDVKMKEKGDIPEGYSVSREKKERFSLILESASTNQTSMYLCASSLPGTSGSREQFFGPGTRLTVL.

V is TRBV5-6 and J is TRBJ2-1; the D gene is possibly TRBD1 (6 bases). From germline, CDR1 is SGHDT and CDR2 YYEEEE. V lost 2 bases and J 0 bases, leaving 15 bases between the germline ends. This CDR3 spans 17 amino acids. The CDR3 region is CASSFRQARRSYNEQFF. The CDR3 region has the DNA TGTGCCAGCAGCTTCCGACAGGCACGCCGCTCCTACAATGAGCAGTTCTTC.

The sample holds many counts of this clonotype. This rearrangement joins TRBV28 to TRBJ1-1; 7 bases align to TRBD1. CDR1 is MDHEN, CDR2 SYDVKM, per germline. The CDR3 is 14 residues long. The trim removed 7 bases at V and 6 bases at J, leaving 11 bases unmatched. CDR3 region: CASNIPGTAAEAFF. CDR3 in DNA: TGTGCCAGCAATATCCCCGGGACAGCGGCTGAAGCTTTCTTT. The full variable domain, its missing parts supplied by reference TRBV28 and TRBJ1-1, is DVKVTQSSRYLVKRTGEKVFLECVQDMDHENMFWYRQDPGLGLRLIYFSYDVKMKEKGDIPEGYSVSREKKERFSLILESASTNQTSMYLCASNIPGTAAEAFFGQGTRLTVV.

CDR3 DNA: TGTGCCAGCAGCCAAGGGATTAGCGGGAGTAGTAGAGATACGCAGTATTTT. Amino acid sequence: CASSQGISGSSRDTQYF. The chain has TRBV4-2 and TRBJ2-3, with 9 positions matching TRBD2. This CDR3 comprises 17 residues. Germline V gene sequence: CDR1 LGHNA, CDR2 YNFKEQ. Trimming took 1 base from V and 5 from J; bases not matched to a gene: 10.

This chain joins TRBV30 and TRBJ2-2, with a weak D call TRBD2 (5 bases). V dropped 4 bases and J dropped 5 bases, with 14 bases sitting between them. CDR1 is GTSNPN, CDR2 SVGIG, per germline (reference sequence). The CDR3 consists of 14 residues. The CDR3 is CAWTLLGITGELFF. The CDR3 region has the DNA TGTGCCTGGACCTTACTAGGGATTACCGGGGAGCTGTTTTTT.

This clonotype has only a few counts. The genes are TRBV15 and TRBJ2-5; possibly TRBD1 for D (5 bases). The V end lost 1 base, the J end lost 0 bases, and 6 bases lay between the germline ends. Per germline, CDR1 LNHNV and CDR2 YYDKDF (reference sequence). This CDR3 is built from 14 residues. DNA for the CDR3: TGTGCCACCAGCAGAGGACAGTACCAAGAGACCCAGTACTTC. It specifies CATSRGQYQETQYF. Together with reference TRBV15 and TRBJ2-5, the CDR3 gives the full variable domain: DAMVIQNPRYQVTQFGKPVTLSCSQTLNHNVMYWYQQKSSQAPKLLFHYYDKDFNNEADTPDNFQSRRPNTSFCFLDIRSPGLGDTAMYLCATSRGQYQETQYFGPGTRLLVL.

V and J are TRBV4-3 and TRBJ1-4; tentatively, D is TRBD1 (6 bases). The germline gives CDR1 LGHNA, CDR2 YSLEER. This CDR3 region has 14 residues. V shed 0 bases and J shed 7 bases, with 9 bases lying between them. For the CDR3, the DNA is TGCGCCAGCAGCCAAGATGGAGGGGGTGAAAAACTGTTTTTT. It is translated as CASSQDGGGEKLFF.